This TCR beta chain was obtained from a study of blood T cell repertoires in COVID-19. Participants spanned ages about 18 to 100 years and resided in some 22 US areas. This clone turned up a few times. Original methodology: By means of reference gene primer amplification, nucleated cell counts were estimated. Sequenced by immunoSEQ multiplex PCR; TCRdb stores in-frame clones only, minus some. The DNA gave D and trimming, while V, J and clone size come from that table. The sample carries 250,000 to 300,000 clones, 70% to 90% recorded once. The CDR3 totals 13 residues. Germline CDR1 MDHEN, CDR2 SYDVKM. Trimming removed 10 bases from V and 3 bases from J; junction bases left unmatched: 6.

This chain links TRBV28 with TRBJ1-5, with 7 positions matching TRBD1. Source material: PBMCs or T cells enriched from blood (not recorded which). The sequence derives from a woman in her forties or fifties who had recovered from COVID-19. CDR3 DNA sequence: TGTGCCACCAGGACAGGTGACAATCAGCCCCAGCATTTT. Translation: CATRTGDNQPQHF.